The clone carrying this TCR beta chain was counted at least ten times. The antigen remains unidentified. Unique molecular identifiers featured in how the TCRbeta library was prepared. TCRdb re-called the PCR reads with MiXCR, one entry per CDR3 protein. The data show about 510,000 distinct CDR3 sequences, with roughly 10% seen just once and 11% to 15% held by the top ten. The data stem from a study of T-cell reconstitution after alpha-beta-depleted transplantation in children. Points from the study as a whole: Several hundred expanded graft clones reportedly gave rise to the alpha-beta T cells present about two months after transplant. One year post-transplant, T-cell counts and diversity were largely derived from T cells produced anew. Diversity of TCRbeta at day 60 was high in some patients, arising from surviving recipient T cells and thymic progenitors.

The material was PBMCs, mostly from graft donor cells, obtained 180 days after TCRalphabeta/CD19-depleted stem cell transplant. This clonotype originated in a female patient aged 2-9 years who had a stem cell transplant for aplastic anemia, so the T cells may come from the graft donor.

CDR3 DNA sequence: TGTGCCAGCAGTTTGAGGGGGGCCAATTCACCCCTCCACTTT. It codes for CASSLRGANSPLHF. The chain uses TRBV27 and TRBJ1-6, with TRBD1 as a possible D gene (6 bases). This CDR3 is 14 amino acids long. Trimming took 3 bases from V and 7 from J, leaving 10 bases between them. CDR1 and CDR2 (germline): MNHEY, SMNVEV (reference sequence).